A selection of T cell receptor beta chains follows, all from one sample in a study of blood T cell repertoires in COVID-19. The method was immunoSEQ multiplex PCR; TCRdb's version includes in-frame clones alone and lacks a portion of them. The sample includes 54,000 or so clones, 75% to 90% seen only once; the top ten take 3.5%. Sequenced: peripheral blood. Receptors originate from a human donor in a cohort sampled during active COVID-19. CDR3s leave out the opening cysteine and the closing phenylalanine or tryptophan. Clone sizes are given selectively: once, few, many, or a class where the clone is expanded.

TRBJ1-6	TRBV9	.	ASSVGGLPNNSPLH
TRBJ2-7	TRBV5-1	.	ASSLVEREQY
TRBJ1-2	TRBV6-5	.	ASSYRQGEYGYT
TRBJ2-3	TRBV9	.	ASSGRTSGAFTDTQY
TRBJ2-1	TRBV5-1	few	ASSLPTGTSGDNEQF
TRBJ1-3	TRBV9	.	ASSVGSGRRNTIY
TRBJ1-6	TRBV7-9	few	ASSLAGLYNSPLH
TRBJ1-1	TRBV9	.	ASSALFGESTEAF
TRBJ2-3	TRBV7-2	.	ASSSRTSGILTDTQY
TRBJ1-2	TRBV2	.	ASSVADRIGQGLIFYGYT
TRBJ1-2	TRBV6-5	.	ASSRQPGGDGYT
TRBJ1-2	TRBV9	few	ASSLRGGYT
TRBJ2-1	TRBV3-1/TRBV3-2	.	ASSQGSGGAGKLQF
TRBJ1-1	TRBV19	.	ASSIDPGATEAF
TRBJ1-1	TRBV5-6	.	ASSLQNRKAF
TRBJ2-2	TRBV2	once	ASYADSYGELF
TRBJ2-3	TRBV5-8	.	ASSAYRGLSDTQY
TRBJ2-3	TRBV5-1	.	ASSDGREPSSTDTQY
TRBJ1-5	TRBV27	.	ASSLSLVGQGGNQPQH
TRBJ2-5	TRBV11-2	.	ASKRGGVETQY
TRBJ2-3	TRBV7-2	.	ASSLVQRGRGTQY
TRBJ1-3	TRBV7-2	.	ASSSQGLRGNTIY
TRBJ2-3	TRBV7-2	.	ASSHSGRGVDTQY
TRBJ1-2	TRBV3-1/TRBV3-2	.	ASSQDRGPRYGYT
TRBJ2-1	TRBV9	.	ASSVGNRGADNEQF
TRBJ2-5	TRBV24-1	.	ATSDQYQETQY
TRBJ1-5	TRBV7-8	few	ASSLGTGLNQPQH
TRBJ1-1	TRBV7-2	.	ASSLAAGRTNTEAF
TRBJ1-2	TRBV6-5	.	ASSYSSRGYGYT
TRBJ2-7	TRBV30	once	AWSPAGAIGEQY
TRBJ1-3	TRBV7-9	.	ASSHSSGNTIY
TRBJ1-5	TRBV2	few	ASRGAWDQPQH
TRBJ2-7	TRBV2	.	ASRVAVTSYEQY
TRBJ2-5	TRBV5-4	once	ASSLDTKTQY
TRBJ2-7	TRBV15	.	ATSRELAGLSSYEQY